This TCR beta chain originates from a study of T cells in localized non-small cell lung cancer. The study's findings and limits: In adjacent lung, a median around 52 of the top 100 tumor clones were found. Sequencing was restricted to one tumor region; therefore, heterogeneity remains possible.

CDR3 size: 14 residues. TCRdb keeps only in-frame clones here, not all; method: immunoSEQ multiplex PCR. This table holds 30,000 or so clones, 80% to 90% found once. About this clone: Its antigen is unknown.

This sequence originates from a woman aged 35-70 years with stage I lung adenocarcinoma. Sequenced here: peripheral blood, sampled before any cancer treatment. The rearrangement uses TRBV12-1 and TRBJ1-5. TRBV12-1 is annotated as a pseudogene. As DNA, the CDR3 is TGTGCCAGCGGCGGGACTTATAGCAATCAGCCCCAGCATTTT. Translated: CASGGTYSNQPQHF.